Below, 15 T cell receptor beta chains from the same sample are listed, as sequenced in a study of T cell clusters in autoimmune cytopenias. TRB was amplified from approximately 250 ng of peripheral blood genomic DNA per sample. TRB rearrangements were amplified by touch-down multiplex PCR with mixed TRB-A/B primers. TCRdb reprocessed the multiplex PCR reads; each CDR3 protein has one entry and no DNA is given. This repertoire includes roughly 6,200 distinct CDR3 sequences. This same sample was also part of a study on T cell repertoires in aging, cancer and after chemotherapy.

The sequencing input was peripheral blood. The receptors here all came from a human donor in good health.

This clonotype is classed as medium-sized by frequency. The CDR3 loop reads CASSDREGEKLFF. This sequence joins TRBV6-4 and TRBJ1-4. CDR3 length: 13 residues. Germline CDR1 is MRHNA and CDR2 is SNTAGT.

The genes are TRBV20-1 and TRBJ2-5; TCRdb gives TRBD1 as the D gene, but with no DNA this cannot be confirmed. CDR1 is DFQATT, CDR2 SNEGSKA, per germline (reference sequence). The CDR3 is 15 residues long. The CDR3 sequence is CSARDVSAGSETQYF.

By frequency, this clonotype registers medium-sized (0.01 to 0.1%). The chain is built from TRBV14 and TRBJ2-3; the TCRdb call, TRBD2, lacks DNA for checking. This CDR3 contains 17 residues. The V gene's germline CDR1 is SGHDN and CDR2 FVKESK. CDR3: CASSQESGLWGADTQYF.

The genes are TRBV4-1 and TRBJ1-2; with no DNA, the TCRdb D assignment of TRBD1 cannot be verified. Per the germline V gene, CDR1 is MGHRA and CDR2 is YSYEKL. The CDR3 is 16 residues long. This CDR3 is CASSQPLDRDPEGYTF.

The chain has TRBV12-3 or TRBV12-4 and TRBJ2-7; checking the TCRdb D call of TRBD1 is not possible without DNA. CDR3 length: 13 amino acids. The CDR3 here is CASTPGVSYEQYF.

This chain uses TRBV7-9 with TRBJ2-2; TCRdb gives TRBD1 as the D gene, but with no DNA this cannot be confirmed. Germline V gene sequence: CDR1 SEHNR, CDR2 FQNEAQ (reference sequence). The CDR3 has 15 residues. The CDR3 loop is CASSSYRGLTGELFF. Using reference TRBV7-9 and TRBJ2-2 for the parts outside the CDR3, the full variable domain is DTGVSQNPRHKITKRGQNVTFRCDPISEHNRLYWYRQTLGQGPEFLTYFQNEAQLEKSRLLSDRFSAERPKGSFSTLEIQRTEQGDSAMYLCASSSYRGLTGELFFGEGSRLTVL.

Considering frequency, this clonotype is medium-sized. The chain has TRBV6-5 and TRBJ2-6; TCRdb reports TRBD1, a call that lacks DNA to check it against. There are 17 residues in the CDR3. CDR1 is MNHEY and CDR2 is SVGAGI in the germline V gene. The CDR3 loop is CASGWDRVSSGANVLTF.

The gene calls are TRBV12-3 or TRBV12-4 and TRBJ2-3; TCRdb calls TRBD2, which cannot be checked without DNA. The CDR3 spans 17 residues. CDR3 residues: CAISPWTSGGAVDTQYF.

Measured by frequency, this clonotype is medium-sized. The V call is TRBV19, the J call TRBJ1-4; TCRdb selects TRBD1, and the lack of DNA leaves this call unchecked. The CDR3 extends over 14 amino acids. Germline V gene sequence: CDR1 LNHDA, CDR2 SQIVND (reference sequence). This CDR3 is CASSIGPGPEKLFF.

Its frequency marks this clonotype as medium-sized (0.01 to 0.1%). The chain has TRBV30 and TRBJ1-1. Germline CDR1 and CDR2: GTSNPN and SVGIG (reference sequence). This CDR3 has 13 residues. The CDR3 sequence: CAWSVSANTEAFF.

V gene TRBV12-3 or TRBV12-4 combines with J gene TRBJ1-2; TCRdb designates TRBD1, a call that cannot be tested without DNA. This CDR3 is 15 amino acids long. The chain's CDR3 is CASSSGGRVDYGYTF.

Considering frequency, this clonotype is medium-sized. The chain carries TRBV6-5 and TRBJ1-6. The CDR3 totals 16 residues. CDR1 is MNHEY and CDR2 is SVGAGI in the germline V gene. The chain's CDR3 is CASSYSLGSYNSPLHF.

This clonotype registers medium-sized by frequency. The V call is TRBV12-3 or TRBV12-4, the J call TRBJ1-5. This CDR3 has 12 residues. The CDR3 spells CASSLANQPQHF.

This clonotype registers medium-sized by frequency. The chain carries TRBV19 and TRBJ1-1. Germline loops: CDR1 LNHDA, CDR2 SQIVND (reference sequence). The CDR3 consists of 12 residues. CDR3 amino acids: CASRDRGTEAFF.

The rearrangement uses TRBV11-2 and TRBJ1-1; absent DNA, TCRdb's TRBD1 call cannot be checked. The CDR3 covers 12 residues. The germline V gene encodes CDR1 SGHAT and CDR2 FQNNGV. CDR3 sequence: CASSPGGTEAFF.